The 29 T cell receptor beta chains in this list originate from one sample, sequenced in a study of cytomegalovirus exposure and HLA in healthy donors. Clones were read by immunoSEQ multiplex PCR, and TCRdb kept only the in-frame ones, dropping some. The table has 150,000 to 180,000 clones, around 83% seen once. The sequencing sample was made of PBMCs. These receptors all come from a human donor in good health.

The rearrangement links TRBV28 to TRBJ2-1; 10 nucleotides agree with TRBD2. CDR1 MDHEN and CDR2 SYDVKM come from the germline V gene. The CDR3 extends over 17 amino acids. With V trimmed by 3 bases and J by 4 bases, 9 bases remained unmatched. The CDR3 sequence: CASSLMASGSWYNEQFF. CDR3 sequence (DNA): TGTGCCAGCAGTTTGATGGCTAGCGGGAGTTGGTACAATGAGCAGTTCTTC. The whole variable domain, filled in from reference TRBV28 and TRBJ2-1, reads DVKVTQSSRYLVKRTGEKVFLECVQDMDHENMFWYRQDPGLGLRLIYFSYDVKMKEKGDIPEGYSVSREKKERFSLILESASTNQTSMYLCASSLMASGSWYNEQFFGPGTRLTVL.

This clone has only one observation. The CDR3 is CASTPGKGGQWNEQFF. The CDR3, as DNA: TGTGCCAGCACCCCCGGGAAGGGGGGGCAATGGAATGAGCAGTTCTTC. V usage is TRBV9 and J usage is TRBJ2-1; D is perhaps TRBD2 (7 bases). The CDR3 covers 16 residues. Trimming took off 6 bases at V and 7 bases at J, with 23 bases between the two ends. The germline CDR1 and CDR2 sequences are SGDLS and YYNGEE.

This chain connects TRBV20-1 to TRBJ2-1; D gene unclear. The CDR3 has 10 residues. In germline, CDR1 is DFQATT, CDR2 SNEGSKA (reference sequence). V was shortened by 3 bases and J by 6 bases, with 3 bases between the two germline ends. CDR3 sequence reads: CSASLNEQFF. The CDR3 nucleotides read TGCAGTGCTAGTCTCAATGAGCAGTTCTTC.

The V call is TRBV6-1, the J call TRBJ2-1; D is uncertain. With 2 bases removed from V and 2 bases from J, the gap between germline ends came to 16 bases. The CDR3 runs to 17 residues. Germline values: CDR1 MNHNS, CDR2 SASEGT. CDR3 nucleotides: TGTGCCAGCAGTGAAAGAAAGGCGGCCAGACCCTACAATGAGCAGTTCTTC. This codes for CASSERKAARPYNEQFF.

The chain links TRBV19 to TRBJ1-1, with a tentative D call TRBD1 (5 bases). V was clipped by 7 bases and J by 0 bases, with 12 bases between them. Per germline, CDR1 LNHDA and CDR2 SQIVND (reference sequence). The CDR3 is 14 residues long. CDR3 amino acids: CASIRGVMNTEAFF. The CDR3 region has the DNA TGTGCCAGTATTCGGGGGGTAATGAACACTGAAGCTTTCTTT.

Here the CDR3 DNA reads TGTGCCAGCAGCGCACAGGGGTATGGCTACACCTTC. It yields the protein CASSAQGYGYTF. The genes are TRBV14 and TRBJ1-2; 7 bases align to TRBD1. In germline, CDR1 is SGHDN, CDR2 FVKESK. J was trimmed by 5 bases and V by 5 bases; bases with no gene match: 2. CDR3 size: 12 residues.

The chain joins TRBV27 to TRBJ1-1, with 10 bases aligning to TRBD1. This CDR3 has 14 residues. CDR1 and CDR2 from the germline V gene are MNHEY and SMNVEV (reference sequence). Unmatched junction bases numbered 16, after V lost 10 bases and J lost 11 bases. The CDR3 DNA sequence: TGTGCCACACGGACTCGGGGACAGGGGATGGGTGCTTTCTTT. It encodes CATRTRGQGMGAFF.

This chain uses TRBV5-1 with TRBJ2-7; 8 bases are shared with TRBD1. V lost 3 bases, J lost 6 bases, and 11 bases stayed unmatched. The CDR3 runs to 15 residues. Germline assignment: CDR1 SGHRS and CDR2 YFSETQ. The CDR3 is CASSYGQGLGAEQYF. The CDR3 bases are TGCGCCAGCAGCTATGGACAGGGACTGGGCGCCGAGCAGTACTTC.

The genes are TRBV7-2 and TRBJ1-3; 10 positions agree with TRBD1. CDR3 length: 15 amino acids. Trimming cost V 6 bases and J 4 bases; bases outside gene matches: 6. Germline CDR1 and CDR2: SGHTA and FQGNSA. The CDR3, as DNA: TGTGCCAGCAGTACCGACAGGGGGCGAGGAAACACCATATATTTT. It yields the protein CASSTDRGRGNTIYF. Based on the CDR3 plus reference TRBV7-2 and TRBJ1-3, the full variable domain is GAGVSQSPSNKVTEKGKDVELRCDPISGHTALYWYRQSLGQGLEFLIYFQGNSAPDKSGLPSDRFSAERTGGSVSTLTIQRTQQEDSAVYLCASSTDRGRGNTIYFGEGSWLTVV.

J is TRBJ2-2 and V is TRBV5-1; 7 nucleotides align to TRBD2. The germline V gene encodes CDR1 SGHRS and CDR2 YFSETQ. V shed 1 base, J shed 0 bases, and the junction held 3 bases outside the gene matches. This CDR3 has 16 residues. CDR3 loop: CASSLRLAANTGELFF. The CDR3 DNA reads TGCGCCAGCAGCTTGAGGCTAGCGGCGAACACCGGGGAGCTGTTTTTT.

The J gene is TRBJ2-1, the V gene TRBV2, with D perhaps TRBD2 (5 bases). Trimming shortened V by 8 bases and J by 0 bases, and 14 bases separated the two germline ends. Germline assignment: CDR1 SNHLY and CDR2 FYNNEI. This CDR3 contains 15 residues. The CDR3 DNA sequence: TGTGCCAGCCGTACTAGTCTAAGCTCCTACAATGAGCAGTTCTTC. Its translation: CASRTSLSSYNEQFF.

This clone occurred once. CDR3 DNA: TGTGCCTGGAGTGTATGGGCAGTCGGTGAAGCTTTCTTT. Amino acids: CAWSVWAVGEAFF. V usage is TRBV30 and J usage is TRBJ1-1; the D is unclear. CDR1 GTSNPN and CDR2 SVGIG come from the germline V gene (reference sequence). Deletions cut 0 bases from V and 7 bases from J, with 12 bases between. The CDR3 extends over 13 amino acids.

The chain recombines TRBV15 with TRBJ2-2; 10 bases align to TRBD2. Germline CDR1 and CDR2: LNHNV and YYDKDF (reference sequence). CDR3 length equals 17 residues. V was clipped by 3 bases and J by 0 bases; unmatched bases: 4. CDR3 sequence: CATSRGLAGANTGELFF. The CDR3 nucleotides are TGTGCCACCAGCAGGGGGCTAGCGGGAGCGAACACCGGGGAGCTGTTTTTT. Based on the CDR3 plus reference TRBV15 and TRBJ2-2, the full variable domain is DAMVIQNPRYQVTQFGKPVTLSCSQTLNHNVMYWYQQKSSQAPKLLFHYYDKDFNNEADTPDNFQSRRPNTSFCFLDIRSPGLGDTAMYLCATSRGLAGANTGELFFGEGSRLTVL.

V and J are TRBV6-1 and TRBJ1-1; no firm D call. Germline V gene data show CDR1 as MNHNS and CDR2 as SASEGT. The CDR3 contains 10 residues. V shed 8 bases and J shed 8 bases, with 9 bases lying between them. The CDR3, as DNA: TGTGCCAGCCAGTTCGGGGAAGCTTTCTTT. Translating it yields CASQFGEAFF.

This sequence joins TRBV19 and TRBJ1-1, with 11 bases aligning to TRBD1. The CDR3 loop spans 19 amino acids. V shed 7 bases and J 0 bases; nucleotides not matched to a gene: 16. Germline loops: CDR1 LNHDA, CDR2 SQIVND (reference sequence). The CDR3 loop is CASIGQGALLGGMNTEAFF. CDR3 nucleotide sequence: TGTGCCAGTATCGGACAGGGGGCCCTGTTAGGAGGTATGAACACTGAAGCTTTCTTT.

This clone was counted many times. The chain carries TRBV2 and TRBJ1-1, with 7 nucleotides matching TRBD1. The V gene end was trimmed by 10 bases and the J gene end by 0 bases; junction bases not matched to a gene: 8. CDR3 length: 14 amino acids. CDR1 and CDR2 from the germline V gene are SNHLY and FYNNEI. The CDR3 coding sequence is TGTGCCATACTTCTAGGGGGCTTGAACACTGAAGCTTTCTTT. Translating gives CAILLGGLNTEAFF.

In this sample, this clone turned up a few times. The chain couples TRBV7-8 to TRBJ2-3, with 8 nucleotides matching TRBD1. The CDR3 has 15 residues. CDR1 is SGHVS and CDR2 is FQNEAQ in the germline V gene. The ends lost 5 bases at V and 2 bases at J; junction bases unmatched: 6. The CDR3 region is CASSTRDRPTDTQYF. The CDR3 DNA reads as TGTGCCAGCAGCACCCGGGACAGGCCCACAGATACGCAGTATTTT.

The CDR3 protein is CASSIPSTDTQYF. The CDR3 bases are TGTGCCAGTAGTATACCTAGCACAGATACGCAGTATTTT. The chain joins TRBV19 to TRBJ2-3; D uncertain. The CDR3 totals 13 residues. Germline assignment: CDR1 LNHDA and CDR2 SQIVND (reference sequence). The V end lost 2 bases, the J end lost 0 bases, and 3 bases lay between the germline ends.

Here the CDR3 reads CASSYSAASSYEQYF. The CDR3 nucleotides are TGTGCCAGCAGTTACTCGGCGGCGAGCTCCTACGAGCAGTACTTC. The gene calls are TRBV6-5 and TRBJ2-7; D not resolved. Trimming pared 0 bases from V and 0 bases from J, leaving 9 bases between. Per germline, CDR1 MNHEY and CDR2 SVGAGI. The CDR3 spans 15 residues.

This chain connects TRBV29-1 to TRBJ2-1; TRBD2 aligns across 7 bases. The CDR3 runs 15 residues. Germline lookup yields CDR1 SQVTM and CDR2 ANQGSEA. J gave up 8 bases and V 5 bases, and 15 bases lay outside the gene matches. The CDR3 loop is CSVTPGTKWGHEQFF. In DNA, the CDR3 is TGCAGCGTTACCCCCGGGACTAAGTGGGGTCATGAGCAGTTCTTC.

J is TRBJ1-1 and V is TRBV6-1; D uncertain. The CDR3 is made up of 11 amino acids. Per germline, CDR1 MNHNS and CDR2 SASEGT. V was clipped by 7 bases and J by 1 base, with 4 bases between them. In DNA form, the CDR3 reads TGTGCCAGCACAAAGAACACTGAAGCTTTCTTT. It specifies CASTKNTEAFF.

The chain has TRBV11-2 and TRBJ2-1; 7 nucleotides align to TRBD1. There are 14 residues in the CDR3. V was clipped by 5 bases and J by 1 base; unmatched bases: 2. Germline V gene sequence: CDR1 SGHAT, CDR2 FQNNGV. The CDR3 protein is CASSHRGSYNEQFF. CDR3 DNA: TGTGCCAGCAGCCACAGGGGTTCCTACAATGAGCAGTTCTTC. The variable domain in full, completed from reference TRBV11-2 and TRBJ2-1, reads EAGVAQSPRYKIIEKRQSVAFWCNPISGHATLYWYQQILGQGPKLLIQFQNNGVVDDSQLPKDRFSAERLKGVDSTLKIQPAKLEDSAVYLCASSHRGSYNEQFFGPGTRLTVL.

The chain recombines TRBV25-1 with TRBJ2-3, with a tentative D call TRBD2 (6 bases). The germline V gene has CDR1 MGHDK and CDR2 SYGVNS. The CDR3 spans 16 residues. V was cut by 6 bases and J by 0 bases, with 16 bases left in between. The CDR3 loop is CASSQSGRTSTDTQYF. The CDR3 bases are TGTGCCAGCAGCCAGAGCGGGCGGACTAGCACAGATACGCAGTATTTT. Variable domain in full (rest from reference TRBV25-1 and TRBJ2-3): EADIYQTPRYLVIGTGKKITLECSQTMGHDKMYWYQQDPGMELHLIHYSYGVNSTEKGDLSSESTVSRIRTEHFPLTLESARPSHTSQYLCASSQSGRTSTDTQYFGPGTRLTVL.

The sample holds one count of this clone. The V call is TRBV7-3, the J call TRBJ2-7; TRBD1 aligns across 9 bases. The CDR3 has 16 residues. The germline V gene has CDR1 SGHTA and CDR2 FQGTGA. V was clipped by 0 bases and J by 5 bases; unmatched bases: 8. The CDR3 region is CASSLTGDRDVHEQYF. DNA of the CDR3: TGTGCCAGCAGCTTAACGGGGGACAGGGACGTCCACGAGCAGTACTTC.

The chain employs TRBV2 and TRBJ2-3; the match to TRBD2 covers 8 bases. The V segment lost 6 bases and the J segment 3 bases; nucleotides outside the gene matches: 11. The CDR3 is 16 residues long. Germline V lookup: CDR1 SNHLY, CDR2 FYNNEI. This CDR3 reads CASSEAPGLETDTQYF. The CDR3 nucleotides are TGTGCCAGCAGCGAGGCCCCGGGACTAGAGACAGATACGCAGTATTTT.

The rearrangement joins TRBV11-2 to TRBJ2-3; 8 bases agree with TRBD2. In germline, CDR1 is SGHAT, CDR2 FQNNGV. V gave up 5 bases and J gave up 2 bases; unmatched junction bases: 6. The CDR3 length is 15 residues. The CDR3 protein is CASSNRGGTTDTQYF. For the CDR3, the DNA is TGTGCCAGCAGCAACCGCGGGGGGACCACAGATACGCAGTATTTT.

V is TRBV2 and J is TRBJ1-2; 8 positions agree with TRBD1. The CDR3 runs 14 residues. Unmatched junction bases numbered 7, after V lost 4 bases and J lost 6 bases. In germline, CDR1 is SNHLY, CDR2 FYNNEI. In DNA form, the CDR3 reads TGTGCCAGCAGTGGGACAGGGAGTGGAAATGGCTACACCTTC. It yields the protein CASSGTGSGNGYTF.

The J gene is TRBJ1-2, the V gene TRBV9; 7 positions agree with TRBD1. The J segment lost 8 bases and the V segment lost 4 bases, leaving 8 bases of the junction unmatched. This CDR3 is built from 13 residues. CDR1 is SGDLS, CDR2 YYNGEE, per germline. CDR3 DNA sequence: TGTGCCAGCAGCCAGACAGGGCTGAGGGGCTACACCTTC. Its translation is CASSQTGLRGYTF.

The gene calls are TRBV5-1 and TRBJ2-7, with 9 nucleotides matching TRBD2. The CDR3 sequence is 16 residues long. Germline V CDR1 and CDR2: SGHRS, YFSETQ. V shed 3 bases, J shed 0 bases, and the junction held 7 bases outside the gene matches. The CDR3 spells CASSSSGGTSSYEQYF. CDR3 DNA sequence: TGCGCCAGCAGCTCAAGCGGGGGGACCTCCTCCTACGAGCAGTACTTC.